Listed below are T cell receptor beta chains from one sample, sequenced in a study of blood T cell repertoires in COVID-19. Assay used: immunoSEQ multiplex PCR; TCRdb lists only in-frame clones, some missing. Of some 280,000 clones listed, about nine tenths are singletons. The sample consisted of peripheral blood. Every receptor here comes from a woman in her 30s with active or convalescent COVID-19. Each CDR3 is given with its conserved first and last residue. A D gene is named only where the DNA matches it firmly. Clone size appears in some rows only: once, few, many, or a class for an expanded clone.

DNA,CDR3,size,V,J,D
TGCGCCAGCAGCCAAGACAGGGATCAGCCCCAGCATTTT,CASSQDRDQPQHF,few,TRBV4-3,TRBJ1-5,NA
TGTGCCAGTAGTACTAGACAGACAACTGGGGCCAACGTCCTGACTTTC,CASSTRQTTGANVLTF,NA,TRBV19,TRBJ2-6,NA
TGTGCCAGTAGTATGTACCCCCAGGGCTCAAATTCACCCCTCCACTTT,CASSMYPQGSNSPLHF,NA,TRBV19,TRBJ1-6,NA
TGTGCCAGCAGCCCCTCCTCGGGGTTGCGCTATGGCTACACCTTC,CASSPSSGLRYGYTF,NA,TRBV7-9,TRBJ1-2,NA
TGTGCCATCCCCAGGGAACCCTACGAGCAGTACTTC,CAIPREPYEQYF,NA,TRBV28,TRBJ2-7,NA
TGTGCCAGCAGCTCCGGACAATACTATGGCTACACCTTC,CASSSGQYYGYTF,once,TRBV7-9,TRBJ1-2,NA
TGTGCTAGCAGCTTGCCTAGCGGGGGCCAAGAGACCCAGTACTTC,CASSLPSGGQETQYF,few,TRBV7-7,TRBJ2-5,TRBD2
TGTGCCTGGAATCCGGGACAGGGGGGCTACGAGCAGTACTTC,CAWNPGQGGYEQYF,NA,TRBV30,TRBJ2-7,TRBD1
TGTGCCAGCAGCCGTACGGGGGAAGTAGGCGAGCAGTACTTC,CASSRTGEVGEQYF,NA,TRBV5-5,TRBJ2-7,NA
TGTGCCAGCAGCGAGGGGACTAGCGGGGGGCTGGACGAGCAGTACTTC,CASSEGTSGGLDEQYF,NA,TRBV7-2,TRBJ2-7,TRBD2
TGTGCCAGTAGTGCCCCGGGACAGGGTGGCGGCTACACCTTC,CASSAPGQGGGYTF,NA,TRBV19,TRBJ1-2,TRBD1